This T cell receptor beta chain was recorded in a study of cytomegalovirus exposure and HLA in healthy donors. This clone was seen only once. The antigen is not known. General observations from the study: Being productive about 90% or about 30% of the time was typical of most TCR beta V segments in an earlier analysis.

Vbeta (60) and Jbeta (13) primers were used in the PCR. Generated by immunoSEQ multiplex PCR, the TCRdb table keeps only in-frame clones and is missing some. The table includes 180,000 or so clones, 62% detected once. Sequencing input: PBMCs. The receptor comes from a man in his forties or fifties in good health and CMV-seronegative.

The CDR3 region has the DNA TGCGCCAGCAGCTTGAGGACAGGAGAGACCCAGTACTTC. It is translated as CASSLRTGETQYF. The J gene is TRBJ2-5, the V gene TRBV5-1; 7 bases line up with TRBD1. Germline V gene sequence: CDR1 SGHRS, CDR2 YFSETQ. The CDR3 extends over 13 amino acids. The V and J ends lost 1 base and 4 bases, in that order; junction bases with no gene match: 1.